This T cell receptor (beta chain) was sequenced during a study of control samples from healthy donors and cancer patients. This clone was seen a handful of times. The method was immunoSEQ multiplex PCR; TCRdb's version includes in-frame clones alone and lacks a portion of them. The data hold fewer than 90,000 clones, with 80% to 90% observed a single time. The material sequenced was PBMCs. The clonotype originates from a woman aged 55-70 years with head and neck cancer.

The CDR3 region is CATNQGQGSNEKLFF. CDR3 in DNA: TGTGCCACCAATCAGGGACAGGGCTCTAATGAAAAACTGTTTTTT. The gene calls are TRBV19 and TRBJ1-4, with 9 bases aligning to TRBD1. Germline trimming cut 10 bases from V and 3 bases from J; bases unmatched to any gene: 9. Germline CDR1 reads LNHDA; CDR2 reads SQIVND (reference sequence). CDR3 length: 15 residues.